A single sample is the source of the 7 T cell receptor beta chains below, sequenced in a study of response to subunit inactivated influenza vaccine. One entry per CDR3 protein results from TCRdb running MiXCR on the RT-PCR reads. Among 650,000 to 800,000 distinct CDR3 sequences listed, 14% were seen once. This specimen consisted of PBMCs from blood, obtained about 14 days before vaccination. The origin of the receptors is a man between 50 and 59 years old who received an inactivated influenza vaccine.

The chain combines TRBV7-9 with TRBJ1-1; D call uncertain. With 1 base removed from V and 1 base from J, the gap between germline ends came to 10 bases. The CDR3 sequence is 15 residues long. Germline V gene sequence: CDR1 SEHNR, CDR2 FQNEAQ (reference sequence). The CDR3 region is CASSLGNTANTEAFF. In DNA, the CDR3 is TGTGCCAGCAGCTTAGGTAACACGGCGAACACTGAAGCTTTCTTT.

In its sample, this clonotype was seen a few times. The chain has TRBV20-1 and TRBJ1-2; 8 bases are a match to TRBD1. The J segment lost 3 bases and the V segment lost 4 bases, leaving 4 bases of the junction unmatched. CDR3 length: 13 residues. In germline, CDR1 is DFQATT, CDR2 SNEGSKA (reference sequence). CDR3 in DNA: TGCAGTGCTACGACAGGGGCGGACTATGGCTACACCTTC. Its translation is CSATTGADYGYTF.

CDR3 coding DNA: TGCGCCAGCAGACCGCGGTCGGGGAATTCCTACAATGAGCAGTTCTTC. Amino acid sequence: CASRPRSGNSYNEQFF. V and J are TRBV5-1 and TRBJ2-1; D may be TRBD2 (5 bases). The germline V gene has CDR1 SGHRS and CDR2 YFSETQ. V lost 5 bases and J 1 base, leaving 16 bases between the germline ends. CDR3 length: 16 amino acids.

This clonotype was picked up many times. The chain employs TRBV5-1 and TRBJ2-5, with D unclear. V lost 4 bases and J 2 bases, leaving 3 bases between the germline ends. Germline V CDR1 and CDR2: SGHRS, YFSETQ. The CDR3 runs 11 residues. The CDR3 DNA sequence: TGCGCCAGCAGCCAACAAGAGACCCAGTACTTC. Protein sequence: CASSQQETQYF.

The chain recombines TRBV5-1 with TRBJ2-4; D is uncertain. This CDR3 has 14 residues. From germline, CDR1 is SGHRS and CDR2 YFSETQ. Trimming stripped 2 bases from V and 1 base from J, with 7 bases between. CDR3 nucleotide sequence: TGCGCCAGCAGCTTCGACCGGGCCAAAAACATTCAGTACTTC. This codes for CASSFDRAKNIQYF.

The chain uses TRBV15 and TRBJ2-5; 9 bases line up with TRBD1. The germline gives CDR1 LNHNV, CDR2 YYDKDF (reference sequence). The V and J ends lost 0 bases and 5 bases, in that order; junction bases with no gene match: 7. The CDR3 consists of 16 residues. CDR3 in amino acids: CATSRDWKGQGETQYF. DNA of the CDR3: TGTGCCACCAGCAGAGATTGGAAGGGACAGGGCGAGACCCAGTACTTC.

The chain uses TRBV29-1 and TRBJ2-2; D unclear. Germline V gene lookup returns CDR1 SQVTM and CDR2 ANQGSEA. CDR3 size: 13 residues. The V end lost 4 bases, the J end lost 3 bases, and 9 bases lay between the germline ends. The CDR3 DNA reads as TGCAGCGTTGCCCGACGTGACACCGGGGAGCTGTTTTTT. Its translation is CSVARRDTGELFF.